Shown below are 19 T cell receptor beta chains from a single sample sequenced in a study of blood T cell repertoires in COVID-19. Here immunoSEQ multiplex PCR was the method, and the copy in TCRdb shows in-frame clones only, minus some. The data show roughly 280,000 clones, roughly 90% seen once. Sequenced: peripheral blood. These receptors originate from a woman younger than 45 with COVID-19, enrolled during active disease.

CDR3 nucleotides: TGTGCCAGTAGGGCGACACTTAACACCGGGGAGCTGTTTTTT. Encoded protein: CASRATLNTGELFF. This chain joins TRBV19 and TRBJ2-2, with no clear D. The V end lost 6 bases, the J end lost 2 bases, and 10 bases lay between the germline ends. The CDR3 has 14 residues. Germline V gene lookup returns CDR1 LNHDA and CDR2 SQIVND (reference sequence).

The rearrangement uses TRBV2 and TRBJ2-7; 9 positions agree with TRBD1. The germline CDR1 and CDR2 sequences are SNHLY and FYNNEI. The CDR3 is 13 amino acids. V was clipped by 5 bases and J by 6 bases; unmatched bases: 5. CDR3 coding DNA: TGTGCCAGCAGTACGGGGACAGGGCTCGAGCAGTACTTC. Its translation: CASSTGTGLEQYF.

This chain joins TRBV6-1 and TRBJ1-2; 8 bases fit TRBD1. Per germline, CDR1 MNHNS and CDR2 SASEGT. Losses at the gene ends were 3 bases for V and 6 bases for J; bases not matched to a gene: 9. The CDR3 is made up of 15 amino acids. The CDR3 nucleotides are TGTGCCAGCAGTGAGGACAGGGCCGGGGACGATGGCTACACCTTC. Its translation is CASSEDRAGDDGYTF.

This chain connects TRBV12-3 or TRBV12-4 to TRBJ2-2; D not certain. This CDR3 has 13 residues. Trimming left V 4 bases short and J 3 bases short, with 6 bases between. The CDR3 DNA is TGTGCCAGCAGTTCCCGTGACACCGGGGAGCTGTTTTTT. Residues: CASSSRDTGELFF.

This clone was observed once. V gene TRBV13 combines with J gene TRBJ2-7, with 7 positions matching TRBD1. The ends lost 5 bases at V and 5 bases at J; junction bases unmatched: 15. The CDR3 extends over 16 amino acids. Germline V CDR1 and CDR2: PRHDT, FYEKMQ (reference sequence). CDR3 in DNA: TGTGCCAGCAGCCTCCGTCAAGGGGGCCGTCGCGACGAGCAGTACTTC. As protein: CASSLRQGGRRDEQYF.

The chain carries TRBV5-4 and TRBJ2-1; TRBD2 might be the D (5 bases). With 4 bases removed from V and 6 bases from J, the gap between germline ends came to 11 bases. The CDR3 is 13 residues long. Germline V gene data show CDR1 as SGHNT and CDR2 as YYREEE (reference sequence). The CDR3 is CASSGTSRNEQFF. Here the CDR3 DNA reads TGTGCCAGCAGCGGTACTAGTCGCAATGAGCAGTTCTTC.

The chain joins TRBV9 to TRBJ2-6; TRBD1 agrees at 11 bases. The ends lost 4 bases at V and 4 bases at J; junction bases unmatched: 7. Germline V CDR1 and CDR2: SGDLS, YYNGEE. The CDR3 contains 17 residues. DNA of the CDR3: TGTGCCAGCAGCCCGGGACAGGGGGTCTCAGGGGCCAACGTCCTGACTTTC. The encoded protein is CASSPGQGVSGANVLTF.

The chain couples TRBV6-4 to TRBJ2-3, with D possibly being TRBD1 (6 bases). From germline, CDR1 is MRHNA and CDR2 SNTAGT. Between the trimmed V and J ends, which lost 6 bases and 2 bases, there was a span of 12 bases. The CDR3 totals 14 residues. This CDR3 is CASSPDSPTDTQYF. DNA of the CDR3: TGTGCCAGCAGCCCGGACAGTCCCACAGATACGCAGTATTTT.

The sample holds one count of this clone. This chain uses TRBV5-4 with TRBJ2-4; D possibly corresponds to TRBD1 (6 bases). The CDR3 totals 14 residues. Germline-derived CDR1 and CDR2 are SGHNT and YYREEE (reference sequence). Trimming took off 0 bases at V and 6 bases at J, with 10 bases between the two ends. This CDR3 reads CASSLVGRGNIQYF. CDR3 nucleotides: TGTGCCAGCAGCTTGGTCGGCAGGGGAAACATTCAGTACTTC.

J is TRBJ2-5 and V is TRBV4-2; TRBD2 is a possible D gene (6 bases). CDR1 LGHNA and CDR2 YNFKEQ come from the germline V gene. The CDR3 totals 15 residues. Trimming cost V 1 base and J 5 bases, with 14 bases left between them. For the CDR3, the DNA is TGTGCCAGCAGCCAAGTTCATCTAGCGCGGGAGACCCAGTACTTC. Protein product: CASSQVHLARETQYF.

The genes are TRBV18 and TRBJ2-5; 8 bases are shared with TRBD2. This CDR3 is built from 18 residues. Germline CDR1 is KGHSH and CDR2 is LQKENI. The V gene end was trimmed by 3 bases and the J gene end by 7 bases; junction bases not matched to a gene: 19. The CDR3 loop is CASSPYSGTSRRGGTQYF. Written as DNA, the CDR3 is TGTGCCAGCTCACCTTACTCCGGGACTAGTAGACGTGGGGGGACCCAGTACTTC.

The V call is TRBV30, the J call TRBJ1-5, with D possibly matching TRBD1 (5 bases). The V end lost 0 bases, the J end lost 1 base, and 7 bases lay between the germline ends. Per the germline V gene, CDR1 is GTSNPN and CDR2 is SVGIG (reference sequence). This CDR3 spans 14 amino acids. CDR3 nucleotide sequence: TGTGCCTGGAGTGTTGGGGGGAGCAATCAGCCCCAGCATTTT. It translates to CAWSVGGSNQPQHF.

The chain combines TRBV6-5 with TRBJ2-2, with unresolved D. Germline V gene data show CDR1 as MNHEY and CDR2 as SVGAGI. Deletions cut 2 bases from V and 1 base from J, with 8 bases between. CDR3 size: 15 residues. This CDR3 reads CASSYSTQNTGELFF. CDR3 in DNA: TGTGCCAGCAGTTACAGTACACAGAACACCGGGGAGCTGTTTTTT.

V usage is TRBV30 and J usage is TRBJ2-2; D uncertain. V was clipped by 5 bases and J by 3 bases, with 4 bases between them. The CDR3 extends over 11 amino acids. Germline assignment: CDR1 GTSNPN and CDR2 SVGIG (reference sequence). CDR3: CAWSDTGELFF. The CDR3 nucleotides read TGTGCCTGGTCAGACACCGGGGAGCTGTTTTTT.

The rearrangement uses TRBV24-1 and TRBJ2-1; D may be TRBD1 (5 bases). This CDR3 contains 15 residues. The V gene's germline CDR1 is KGHDR and CDR2 SFDVKD. V lost 6 bases and J lost 2, with 13 bases in between. The CDR3 loop reads CATSPDRGPYNEQFF. The CDR3 DNA sequence: TGTGCCACCAGTCCTGACAGAGGACCCTACAATGAGCAGTTCTTC.

The chain employs TRBV27 and TRBJ2-7, with D unresolved. This CDR3 is 11 amino acids long. Germline CDR1 is MNHEY and CDR2 is SMNVEV (reference sequence). Between the trimmed V and J ends, which lost 2 bases and 7 bases, there was a span of 6 bases. The CDR3 region has the DNA TGTGCCAGCAGTTTAACAAGAGAGCAGTACTTC. As protein: CASSLTREQYF.

This chain connects TRBV5-1 to TRBJ2-7; D is unclear. With 4 bases removed from V and 5 bases from J, the gap between germline ends came to 19 bases. Germline loops: CDR1 SGHRS, CDR2 YFSETQ. This CDR3 region has 15 residues. CDR3 in DNA: TGCGCCAGCAGCCCCTATGGGCCCACTCGTCACGAGCAGTACTTC. Translated, it gives CASSPYGPTRHEQYF.

The genes are TRBV10-1 and TRBJ2-3; D is unclear. The CDR3 runs 14 residues. Germline loops: CDR1 WNHNN, CDR2 SYGVQD (reference sequence). Trimming took 3 bases from V and 4 from J, leaving 11 bases between them. CDR3 sequence reads: CASSEGEWADTQYF. The CDR3 DNA reads TGCGCCAGCAGTGAAGGAGAGTGGGCAGATACGCAGTATTTT.

The rearrangement links TRBV11-2 to TRBJ2-1, with D hard to call. CDR3 length equals 11 residues. Germline-derived CDR1 and CDR2 are SGHAT and FQNNGV. V was clipped by 5 bases and J by 4 bases, with 3 bases between them. CDR3 sequence reads: CASSPYNEQFF. The CDR3 nucleotides read TGTGCCAGCAGCCCATACAATGAGCAGTTCTTC.